Listed here is a single TCR beta chain. Which antigen it targets is not known. No clone much larger than this one lies a single base away; base qualities are absent. In the germline V gene (reference sequence), CDR1 corresponds to SEHNR and CDR2 to FQNEAQ. Compared with germline, V lacks 4 bases and J lacks 0 bases; bases without a gene match: 1. The CDR3 measures 15 amino acids from cysteine to phenylalanine. Of the read, only the CDR3 DNA is kept; its 45 bases are in frame from base 1. The CDR3 regions of human TCRbeta chains were subjected to immunosequencing. Regarding the original processing steps: TCRs in the repertoires were compared against a reference library of SARS-CoV-2-specific TCRs that had been generated with the MIRA antigen-specificity platform. Breadth was defined as the fraction of unique TCRs that were SARS-CoV-2-associated. Depth was defined as the fraction of total T cells that were SARS-CoV-2-associated. Using the MIRA data, every spike-specific TCR was mapped to the spike region that the TCR reacted to and assigned to either a CD4 or a CD8 class. Log10-transformed breadth and depth values were compared by one-way ANOVA with Sidak's multiple comparisons tests. TCRdb retrieved this table from immuneACCESS and kept in-frame rearrangements only. Not all clones are present; in checked studies, unresolved V genes account for under half, and no reason is known for the remainder. For V, J and clone size, that table is used; D and trimming come from the DNA. In this sample the table shows approximately 200,000 clones, 94% of which occur a single time. The ten largest clones represent 7.5% to 9.5% of the sample.

This sample is drawn from a study of T cell responses to AZD1222 COVID-19 vaccine (dated by TCRdb to 2020 to 2023). General notes on the study: AZD1222 recipients given second doses at about 4 weeks or at about 12 weeks were pooled, since spike-specific TCR depth and breadth were not found to differ between the two schedules. Trial participants were enrolled into age subgroups of 18-55, 56-69 and 70-plus years, which contained about 150, 28 and 57 TCR-sequenced participants, respectively. A total of about 230 trial participants underwent TCR sequencing, of whom some 210 received two doses of AZD1222 and 26 received two doses of the MenACWY control vaccine.

Explained via the paper, the time point label denotes: baseline before first vaccination. Vaccinee samples came from UK trials COV001 and COV002, including a single-blind randomized controlled phase 2/3 trial of AZD1222 (ChAdOx1 nCoV-19) in healthy adults. Trial participant PBMC samples were collected at day 0 and day 28 after the second dose for TCRbeta chain sequencing. Study-level results and caveats: The whole spike protein was spanned by vaccine-associated CD4 TCRs, and dominant responses were seen in regions 160-218 and 743-854. Reportedly, close to half of the unique spike-specific TCRs recognized epitopes lying outside the regions that are mutated in the B.1.351 and B.1.1.7 variants. Because no day 14 peak-response samples were available, repertoires were characterized only after the peak T cell response. Conclusions about previously exposed vaccinees are limited, since just five or six AZD1222 recipients were seropositive for SARS-CoV-2 at baseline. After two AZD1222 doses, both the breadth and the depth of spike-specific TCRs were significantly higher than at day 0 and than in MenACWY recipients. In the small 56-69-year group, the increase in depth fell short of significance, most likely because of low power. Participants were mostly white British and included more females than males, and it was suggested by the authors that clonal diversity may have been underestimated.

The source was peripheral blood, collected on day 0 of AZD1222 vaccination. The receptor chain draws on TRBV7-9 and TRBJ2-3; 10 middle bases align to TRBD2. The receptor was isolated from an adult in good health. The nucleotide sequence reads TGTGCCAGCAGCTGGGGACTAGCGAGCACAGATACGCAGTATTTT. Translation gives CASSWGLASTDTQYF.